Presented here are 4 T cell receptor beta chains from one specimen sequenced in a study of blood T cells in healthy people across ages. A J-beta primer mix and a sample-barcoded 5' primer were used in a second PCR of about 7 to 11 cycles. One entry per CDR3 protein results from TCRdb running MiXCR on the 5' RACE reads. This sample has around 1,800,000 distinct CDR3 sequences, with about two fifths found just once. The sequenced sample was blood. The receptors come from a human donor in good health.

As regards this clonotype: The junction departs from germline at one end; a sequencing error may be responsible. This chain uses TRBV7-7 with TRBJ2-4; TRBD2 might be the D (5 bases). Germline CDR1 reads SSHAT; CDR2 reads FNYEAQ (reference sequence). This CDR3 has 16 amino acids. The CDR3 sequence is CASSPRWLAPYNEQYF. CDR3 coding DNA: TGTGCTAGCAGCCCCCGGTGGCTAGCCCCTTACAATGAGCAGTACTTC.

The V gene is TRBV29-1, the J gene TRBJ1-5; D ambiguous. The CDR3 covers 14 residues. The V end lost 4 bases, the J end lost 0 bases, and 10 bases lay between the germline ends. Germline V gene data show CDR1 as SQVTM and CDR2 as ANQGSEA. CDR3 bases: TGCAGCGTTGGGGGATCAAGTAGCAATCAGCCCCAGCATTTT. Translating it yields CSVGGSSSNQPQHF.

This clonotype was recorded a few times. The chain combines TRBV28 with TRBJ2-1; perhaps TRBD1 as D (6 bases). V lost 4 bases and J lost 4, with 14 bases in between. The CDR3 has 15 amino acids. Germline V gene data show CDR1 as MDHEN and CDR2 as SYDVKM. The CDR3 is CASSSVGQLYNEQFF. The CDR3 nucleotides are TGTGCCAGCAGTTCGGTAGGACAGCTTTACAATGAGCAGTTCTTC.

This clonotype was counted between two and nine times. This rearrangement joins TRBV7-8 to TRBJ2-2; no clear D gene. CDR1 and CDR2 (germline): SGHVS, FQNEAQ. Trimming took 3 bases from V and 1 from J, leaving 24 bases between them. The CDR3 consists of 20 residues. This CDR3 is CASSFLSPVRPGRNTGELFF. The DNA of the CDR3 is TGTGCCAGCAGCTTCCTCTCGCCGGTTAGACCAGGAAGGAACACCGGGGAGCTGTTTTTT.